This note documents a single TCR beta chain sequence. Some clones are missing from TCRdb's copy, which holds only in-frame ones; the method was immunoSEQ multiplex PCR. This sample has around 230,000 clones, with over 80% found just once. This record comes from a study of blood T cell repertoires in COVID-19. Overall study: In each case, the material was cDNA or gDNA derived from T cells, B-cell-depleted T cells, or PBMCs.

With 3 bases removed from V and 9 bases from J, the gap between germline ends came to 8 bases. The CDR3 has 12 residues. Germline CDR1 reads KGHDR; CDR2 reads SFDVKD. The V and J genes are TRBV24-1 and TRBJ2-1; possibly TRBD1 for D (5 bases). The clonotype was recovered from a woman in her sixties or seventies with active or convalescent COVID-19. Sequences were obtained from peripheral blood. Here the CDR3 reads CATSDRGTEQFF. CDR3 nucleotide sequence: TGTGCCACCAGTGATAGGGGAACTGAGCAGTTCTTC.